The next 6 T cell receptor beta chains were all read from a single sample in a study of blood T cell repertoires in COVID-19. Only in-frame clones appear in the TCRdb table, and some are missing; sequencing was by immunoSEQ multiplex PCR. The table has nearly 55,000 clones, 70% to 90% seen once; the top ten hold 10% to 15%. The sample comprised peripheral blood. These receptors originate from a man aged 65-85 years with active COVID-19.

The chain couples TRBV18 to TRBJ1-3; TRBD1 aligns across 8 bases. The CDR3 is 17 residues long. CDR1 and CDR2 from the germline V gene are KGHSH and LQKENI. V lost 5 bases and J lost 8; bases outside the gene matches: 17. CDR3 region: CASSSIAPPRGLDTIYF. In DNA, the CDR3 is TGTGCCAGCTCATCAATCGCCCCCCCCAGGGGGCTAGACACCATATATTTT.

The genes are TRBV9 and TRBJ2-6; 8 nucleotides align to TRBD1. Trimming cost V 5 bases and J 0 bases; bases outside gene matches: 10. The V gene's germline CDR1 is SGDLS and CDR2 YYNGEE. This CDR3 is 18 amino acids long. CDR3 loop: CASRGGQGPISGANVLTF. CDR3 bases: TGTGCCAGCAGGGGAGGACAGGGACCCATCTCTGGGGCCAACGTCCTGACTTTC.

This chain links TRBV7-3 with TRBJ1-1; possible D gene TRBD1, 6 bases. Germline assignment: CDR1 SGHTA and CDR2 FQGTGA. The CDR3 consists of 14 residues. V was clipped by 0 bases and J by 5 bases, with 10 bases between them. The CDR3, as DNA: TGTGCCAGCAGCTTAACGGCAGGGGTGACTGAAGCTTTCTTT. Its protein product is CASSLTAGVTEAFF.

V usage is TRBV11-2 and J usage is TRBJ2-7; 10 bases are a match to TRBD2. V dropped 0 bases and J dropped 2; count of bases not matched to a gene: 1. This CDR3 spans 15 amino acids. In germline, CDR1 is SGHAT, CDR2 FQNNGV. The CDR3 nucleotides read TGTGCCAGCAGCTTAGAGCTAGCGGGGGCCTACGAGCAGTACTTC. Its protein product is CASSLELAGAYEQYF.

The rearrangement uses TRBV19 and TRBJ1-2; tentatively, D is TRBD1 (5 bases). Germline-derived CDR1 and CDR2 are LNHDA and SQIVND (reference sequence). This CDR3 contains 13 residues. Trimming shortened V by 5 bases and J by 6 bases, and 13 bases separated the two germline ends. CDR3 sequence (DNA): TGTGCCAGTAGTGTCGGAAGGGGTCATGGCTACACCTTC. Translated: CASSVGRGHGYTF. The whole variable domain, remainder taken from reference TRBV19 and TRBJ1-2, is DGGITQSPKYLFRKEGQNVTLSCEQNLNHDAMYWYRQDPGQGLRLIYYSQIVNDFQKGDIAEGYSVSREKKESFPLTVTSAQKNPTAFYLCASSVGRGHGYTFGSGTRLTVV.

The rearrangement joins TRBV30 to TRBJ1-1, with D possibly being TRBD1 (5 bases). This CDR3 region has 14 residues. Trimming shortened V by 0 bases and J by 3 bases, and 11 bases separated the two germline ends. Germline V CDR1 and CDR2: GTSNPN, SVGIG (reference sequence). Written as DNA, the CDR3 is TGTGCCTGGAGTGTGAAGGGGTGGCACACTGAAGCTTTCTTT. Its protein product is CAWSVKGWHTEAFF.